A single sample is the source of the 32 T cell receptor beta chains below, sequenced in a study of response to subunit inactivated influenza vaccine (dated by TCRdb to between 2018 and 2020). To prepare the library, RT-PCR was applied. The sequencer was an Illumina HiSeq 2500. TCRdb took the public reads, trimmed them with fastp at Q25, ran MiXCR for clone calling and kept in-frame beta chains. Each entry merges the rows of one CDR3 protein and shows their most common DNA and genes. This sample has about 540,000 distinct CDR3 sequences in its table, and roughly 23% of those were observed once. The top ten constitute 2.5% to 3.5% of the sample. This sample also appeared in a second study, on T cells expressing NK-cell markers. From the second report: 5'RACE template switching, by which a universal primer site and unique molecular identifiers were added, was used to make TCR beta cDNA libraries.

The source material was CD4+ T cells sorted from PBMCs, sampled 11 to 12 days after vaccination. These receptors were collected from a man aged 50 to 59 who received an inactivated influenza vaccine. Donor details come from another sample of the same person, matched by shared clones.

The J gene is TRBJ1-3, the V gene TRBV7-2; D gene uncertain. This CDR3 region has 13 residues. Germline CDR1 SGHTA, CDR2 FQGNSA. V lost 4 bases and J 4 bases, leaving 8 bases between the germline ends. CDR3 nucleotides: TGTGCCAGCAGCTACGTACAGGGAAACACCATATATTTT. Translation gives CASSYVQGNTIYF.

There are a few counts of this clonotype. The rearrangement uses TRBV4-1 and TRBJ1-6, with 9 nucleotides matching TRBD1. From germline, CDR1 is MGHRA and CDR2 YSYEKL. V shed 5 bases and J 7 bases; nucleotides not matched to a gene: 9. The length of the CDR3 is 16 residues. CDR3 sequence: CASSKSGTGNNSPLHF. The CDR3 coding sequence is TGCGCCAGCAGCAAGTCCGGGACAGGGAACAATTCACCCCTCCACTTT.

This clonotype showed up many times. This chain connects TRBV5-1 to TRBJ2-5; 9 bases are shared with TRBD2. Germline V gene lookup returns CDR1 SGHRS and CDR2 YFSETQ. The length of the CDR3 is 17 residues. Unmatched junction bases numbered 7, after V lost 0 bases and J lost 1 base. The CDR3 protein is CASSLALSGGRQETQYF. CDR3 in DNA: TGCGCCAGCAGCTTGGCTCTTAGCGGGGGCCGCCAAGAGACCCAGTACTTC.

The V and J genes are TRBV6-2 or TRBV6-3 and TRBJ2-5; no firm D call. Germline V CDR1 and CDR2: MNHEY, SVGEGT. Trimming removed 2 bases from V and 7 bases from J, with 11 bases in between. The CDR3 covers 13 residues. CDR3 amino acids: CASSYVARLTQYF. In nucleotides, the CDR3 is TGTGCCAGCAGTTACGTTGCCCGGTTGACCCAGTACTTC.

This clonotype was seen repeatedly, ten times or more. The J gene is TRBJ1-5, the V gene TRBV7-2; D remains unclear. In germline, CDR1 is SGHTA, CDR2 FQGNSA. V shed 3 bases and J shed 8 bases, with 11 bases lying between them. This CDR3 is 13 amino acids long. The chain's CDR3 is CASSFSTGKPQHF. The CDR3 region has the DNA TGTGCCAGCAGCTTCTCTACGGGAAAGCCCCAGCATTTT.

This clonotype was seen a handful of times. V gene TRBV2 combines with J gene TRBJ2-7; D is possibly TRBD2 (6 bases). V was clipped by 1 base and J by 7 bases, with 11 bases between them. This CDR3 region has 13 residues. The germline gives CDR1 SNHLY, CDR2 FYNNEI. CDR3: CASSEGLALEQYF. For the CDR3, the DNA is TGTGCCAGCAGTGAAGGGCTAGCGCTAGAGCAGTACTTC.

This CDR3 reads CASSSTQGPGVGETQYF. CDR3 coding DNA: TGCGCCAGCAGCTCCACCCAAGGTCCGGGGGTAGGAGAGACCCAGTACTTC. The J gene is TRBJ2-5, the V gene TRBV5-1, with D possibly being TRBD2 (6 bases). The CDR3 spans 17 residues. Germline V CDR1 and CDR2: SGHRS, YFSETQ. With 3 bases removed from V and 4 bases from J, the gap between germline ends came to 22 bases.

This clonotype was recorded a few times. The genes are TRBV12-3 or TRBV12-4 and TRBJ2-4; 10 nucleotides line up with TRBD1. J lost 7 bases, V lost 6 bases, and 9 bases had no gene match. This CDR3 spans 15 amino acids. The CDR3 loop reads CASSIDGQGGNIQYF. DNA for the CDR3: TGTGCCAGCAGCATAGACGGACAGGGGGGGAACATTCAGTACTTC.

This clonotype has a handful of counts. The gene calls are TRBV28 and TRBJ1-2; a weak D match, TRBD1 (5 bases). Germline V gives CDR1 MDHEN, CDR2 SYDVKM. The CDR3 spans 10 residues. Trimming took off 8 bases at V and 11 bases at J, with 12 bases between the two ends. The CDR3: CASGWGIYTF. In DNA, the CDR3 is TGTGCCAGCGGCTGGGGGATTTACACCTTC.

This clonotype has a handful of counts. The rearrangement uses TRBV4-3 and TRBJ1-4; possible D gene TRBD1, 5 bases. Trimming removed 0 bases at V and 5 bases at J, with 10 bases between. CDR3 length equals 15 residues. CDR1 is LGHNA, CDR2 YSLEER, per germline. The CDR3 DNA is TGCGCCAGCAGCCAAGATTTGCGGGGGAATGAAAAACTGTTTTTT. It translates to CASSQDLRGNEKLFF.

The rearrangement joins TRBV11-2 to TRBJ2-3, with TRBD2 matching over 10 bases. The germline CDR1 and CDR2 sequences are SGHAT and FQNNGV. The CDR3 sequence is 17 residues long. V trimming: 4 bases; J trimming: 3 bases; junction bases outside the gene matches: 10. CDR3 DNA sequence: TGTGCCAGCAGCTACCAAGTAGCGGGAGGTGGGACAGATACGCAGTATTTT. This encodes CASSYQVAGGGTDTQYF.

This clonotype showed up just a few times. V and J are TRBV7-9 and TRBJ1-4; possibly TRBD1 for D (5 bases). Germline-derived CDR1 and CDR2 are SEHNR and FQNEAQ (reference sequence). The CDR3 runs to 15 residues. Trimming took off 1 base at V and 7 bases at J, with 13 bases between the two ends. The CDR3 spells CASSLDQGMSEKLFF. CDR3 bases: TGTGCCAGCAGCTTAGACCAGGGTATGAGTGAAAAACTGTTTTTT.

This clonotype is a singleton in its sample. The CDR3 DNA sequence: TGTGCCAGCACTTCTGGACTAGTCGATACGCAGTATTTT. It encodes CASTSGLVDTQYF. The chain uses TRBV6-2 or TRBV6-3 and TRBJ2-3; 7 bases agree with TRBD2. Germline assignment: CDR1 MNHEY and CDR2 SVGEGT. The CDR3 runs to 13 residues. V dropped 7 bases and J dropped 6; count of bases not matched to a gene: 7.

The chain combines TRBV7-9 with TRBJ1-3; 7 nucleotides agree with TRBD1. Trimming removed 5 bases from V and 0 bases from J; junction bases left unmatched: 7. The CDR3 runs 16 residues. Germline CDR1 SEHNR, CDR2 FQNEAQ (reference sequence). CDR3 sequence (DNA): TGTGCCAGCAGCCCAAGTACAGGGGTCTCTGGAAACACCATATATTTT. Translating it yields CASSPSTGVSGNTIYF.

CDR3 DNA: TGTGCCAGCAGTGAAGCGGTAGATCCGCGTACCGGGGAGCTGTTTTTT. Protein: CASSEAVDPRTGELFF. The chain carries TRBV6-1 and TRBJ2-2; no firm D call. Germline assignment: CDR1 MNHNS and CDR2 SASEGT. This CDR3 is 16 amino acids long. V was trimmed by 0 bases and J by 5 bases, leaving 13 bases between them.

The rearrangement joins TRBV7-9 to TRBJ1-2; D is uncertain. This CDR3 comprises 13 residues. CDR1 and CDR2 (germline): SEHNR, FQNEAQ (reference sequence). V gave up 4 bases and J gave up 5 bases, with 11 bases separating them. In nucleotides, the CDR3 is TGTGCCAGCAGCTCTTCGTTCGGATATGGCTACACCTTC. Residues: CASSSSFGYGYTF.

This clonotype was counted a few times. The CDR3 DNA sequence: TGCAGTGCTAGAGATGCCGCAAGGGTTAAGAGTCAGCCCCAGCATTTT. This translates into CSARDAARVKSQPQHF. This chain joins TRBV20-1 and TRBJ1-5; D call uncertain. This CDR3 is built from 16 residues. CDR1 DFQATT and CDR2 SNEGSKA come from the germline V gene (reference sequence). V shed 0 bases and J shed 6 bases, with 18 bases lying between them.

The chain combines TRBV28 with TRBJ1-2; TRBD1 matches 9 bases. The V and J ends lost 6 bases and 2 bases, in that order; junction bases with no gene match: 4. Per germline, CDR1 MDHEN and CDR2 SYDVKM. This CDR3 spans 14 amino acids. In nucleotides, the CDR3 is TGTGCCAGCAGACCAGGGACAGGGAACTATGGCTACACCTTC. Protein sequence: CASRPGTGNYGYTF.

In this sample, this clonotype turned up a few times. The chain is built from TRBV10-1 and TRBJ2-3; 13 bases match TRBD2. V shed 3 bases and J 2 bases; nucleotides not matched to a gene: 2. This CDR3 region has 16 residues. The germline V gene encodes CDR1 WNHNN and CDR2 SYGVQD (reference sequence). As DNA, the CDR3 is TGCGCCAGCAGTGATGGACTAGCGGGGGCCACAGATACGCAGTATTTT. This sequence encodes CASSDGLAGATDTQYF.

V and J are TRBV7-9 and TRBJ1-1, with D tentatively TRBD1 (5 bases). Germline V gene sequence: CDR1 SEHNR, CDR2 FQNEAQ (reference sequence). The CDR3 extends over 16 amino acids. Trimming took 0 bases from V and 6 from J, leaving 17 bases between them. CDR3 sequence reads: CASSLAEVQGKSEAFF. The CDR3 DNA is TGTGCCAGCAGCTTAGCTGAGGTCCAGGGCAAATCTGAAGCTTTCTTT.

V gene TRBV5-1 combines with J gene TRBJ1-5; 8 bases are a match to TRBD1. There are 18 residues in the CDR3. The germline gives CDR1 SGHRS, CDR2 YFSETQ. With V trimmed by 2 bases and J by 5 bases, 15 bases remained unmatched. The CDR3 DNA follows: TGCGCCAGCAGCTTCACTCCAATGGGACAGGCCGGGGATCAGCCCCAGCATTTT. Its protein is CASSFTPMGQAGDQPQHF. Full variable domain (outside the CDR3, taken from reference TRBV5-1 and TRBJ1-5): KAGVTQTPRYLIKTRGQQVTLSCSPISGHRSVSWYQQTPGQGLQFLFEYFSETQRNKGNFPGRFSGRQFSNSRSEMNVSTLELGDSALYLCASSFTPMGQAGDQPQHFGDGTRLSIL.

In this sample, this clonotype turned up a few times. This chain links TRBV2 with TRBJ2-3; 7 bases fit TRBD2. CDR3 length: 16 residues. The junction had 7 bases not matched to a gene; V was cut back by 4 bases and J by 0 bases. From germline, CDR1 is SNHLY and CDR2 FYNNEI. CDR3 loop: CASSGGLAVSTDTQYF. The CDR3 nucleotides are TGTGCCAGCAGTGGAGGGCTAGCGGTGAGCACAGATACGCAGTATTTT. The full variable domain, with the rest looked up from reference TRBV2 and TRBJ2-3, is EPEVTQTPSHQVTQMGQEVILRCVPISNHLYFYWYRQILGQKVEFLVSFYNNEISEKSEIFDDQFSVERPDGSNFTLKIRSTKLEDSAMYFCASSGGLAVSTDTQYFGPGTRLTVL.

The chain links TRBV12-3 or TRBV12-4 to TRBJ2-3; perhaps D is TRBD1 or TRBD2 (6 bases each). CDR3 length: 15 amino acids. V was cut by 3 bases and J by 3 bases, with 13 bases left in between. The CDR3 DNA is TGTGCCAGCAGTTTTCTTAGGGGGGCGACAGATACGCAGTATTTT. Residues: CASSFLRGATDTQYF.

The chain links TRBV2 to TRBJ1-6; 11 bases match TRBD1. The CDR3 covers 13 residues. Per the germline V gene, CDR1 is SNHLY and CDR2 is FYNNEI. V gave up 6 bases and J gave up 10 bases; unmatched junction bases: 2. CDR3 sequence: CASSRTGGSPLHF. In DNA, the CDR3 is TGTGCCAGCAGCAGGACAGGGGGCTCACCCCTCCACTTT.

This chain joins TRBV20-1 and TRBJ2-7, with a possible D match to TRBD2 (5 bases). Deletions cut 0 bases from V and 0 bases from J, with 15 bases between. CDR3 length: 16 amino acids. The germline V gene encodes CDR1 DFQATT and CDR2 SNEGSKA (reference sequence). CDR3 nucleotide sequence: TGCAGTGCTAGAGATATTCGGCGAGGGAACTCCTACGAGCAGTACTTC. Its protein is CSARDIRRGNSYEQYF.

In its sample, this clonotype was seen a few times. The chain has TRBV6-1 and TRBJ2-2; D may be TRBD1 (6 bases). CDR1 and CDR2 from the germline V gene are MNHNS and SASEGT. The CDR3 has 17 residues. With 9 bases removed from V and 1 base from J, the gap between germline ends came to 21 bases. The CDR3 here is CASRRGGRPMNTGELFF. CDR3 nucleotides: TGTGCCAGTAGAAGAGGGGGACGGCCGATGAACACCGGGGAGCTGTTTTTT.

The chain is built from TRBV5-1 and TRBJ2-3, with 13 bases that match TRBD2. Germline V CDR1 and CDR2: SGHRS, YFSETQ. The CDR3 has 15 residues. V was pared by 5 bases and J by 0 bases, with 0 bases of the junction left unmatched. The CDR3 here is CASRLAGGSTDTQYF. The CDR3 DNA is TGCGCCAGCAGACTAGCGGGAGGGAGCACAGATACGCAGTATTTT.

The chain carries TRBV7-8 and TRBJ1-5; D gene ambiguous. CDR1 and CDR2 from the germline V gene are SGHVS and FQNEAQ. The CDR3 is 14 residues long. Deletions cut 3 bases from V and 2 bases from J, with 8 bases between. As DNA, the CDR3 is TGTGCCAGCAGCTTCGTTGACGGCAATCAGCCCCAGCATTTT. Its translation: CASSFVDGNQPQHF.

This chain uses TRBV6-5 with TRBJ2-7, with 11 bases lining up with TRBD1. This CDR3 is 16 amino acids long. With 4 bases clipped from V and 1 base from J, the junction kept 6 bases outside the gene matches. Germline V gene lookup returns CDR1 MNHEY and CDR2 SVGAGI. The CDR3 loop reads CASSLDGQGASYEQYF. The DNA for the CDR3 is TGTGCCAGCAGTTTGGACGGACAGGGGGCTTCCTACGAGCAGTACTTC.

This clonotype was seen ten or more times. J is TRBJ2-1 and V is TRBV10-3; no clear D. The CDR3 covers 11 residues. Germline V CDR1 and CDR2: ENHRY, SYGVKD. The ends were cut back, 10 bases at V and 7 bases at J, with 11 bases in the middle. The CDR3 region has the DNA TGTGCCACCAGGACCGAAAATGAGCAGTTCTTC. Translating it yields CATRTENEQFF.

The gene calls are TRBV4-1 and TRBJ2-7; possible D gene TRBD1, 6 bases. This CDR3 spans 15 amino acids. V lost 1 base, J lost 4 bases, and 14 bases lay in between. The germline gives CDR1 MGHRA, CDR2 YSYEKL. This chain's CDR3 is CASSQVTGTPYEQYF. The CDR3 nucleotides read TGCGCCAGCAGCCAAGTTACAGGGACCCCTTACGAGCAGTACTTC.

The genes are TRBV7-9 and TRBJ2-5; 9 bases fit TRBD2. V lost 3 bases, J lost 5 bases, and 4 bases stayed unmatched. Germline-derived CDR1 and CDR2 are SEHNR and FQNEAQ (reference sequence). CDR3 size: 14 residues. The CDR3 is CASSFGGRVETQYF. The DNA for the CDR3 is TGTGCCAGCAGCTTCGGCGGGAGGGTTGAGACCCAGTACTTC.